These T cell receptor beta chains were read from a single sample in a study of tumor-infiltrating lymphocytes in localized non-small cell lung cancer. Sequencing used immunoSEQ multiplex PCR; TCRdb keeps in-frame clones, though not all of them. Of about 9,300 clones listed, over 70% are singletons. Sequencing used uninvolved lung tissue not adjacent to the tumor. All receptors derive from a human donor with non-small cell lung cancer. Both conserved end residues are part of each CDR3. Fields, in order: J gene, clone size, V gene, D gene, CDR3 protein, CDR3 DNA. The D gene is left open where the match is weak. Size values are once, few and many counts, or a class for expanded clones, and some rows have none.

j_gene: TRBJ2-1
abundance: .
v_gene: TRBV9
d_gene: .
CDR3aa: CASSVRAGLTEQFF
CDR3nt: TGTGCCAGCAGCGTACGGGCGGGATTGACTGAGCAGTTCTTC

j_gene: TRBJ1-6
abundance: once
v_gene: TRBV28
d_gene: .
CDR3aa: CASRPGRGHSPLHF
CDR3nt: TGTGCCAGCAGGCCGGGGCGGGGGCATTCACCCCTCCACTTT

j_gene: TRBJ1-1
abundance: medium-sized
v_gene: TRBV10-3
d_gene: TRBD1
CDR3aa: CAIRPSGDRGTEAFF
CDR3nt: TGTGCCATCAGACCGTCAGGGGACAGGGGCACTGAAGCTTTCTTT

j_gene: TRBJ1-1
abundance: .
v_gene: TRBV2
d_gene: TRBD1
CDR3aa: CASRGTDFNTEAFF
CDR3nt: TGTGCCAGCAGGGGGACAGATTTTAACACTGAAGCTTTCTTT

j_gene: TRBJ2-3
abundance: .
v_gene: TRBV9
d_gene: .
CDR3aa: CASSPRGGPENTDTQYF
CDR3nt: TGTGCCAGCAGCCCCAGGGGGGGACCGGAAAACACAGATACGCAGTATTTT

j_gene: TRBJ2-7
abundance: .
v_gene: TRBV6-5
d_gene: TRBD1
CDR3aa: CATSRDRGYEQYF
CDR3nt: TGTGCCACCTCACGGGACAGGGGGTATGAGCAGTACTTC

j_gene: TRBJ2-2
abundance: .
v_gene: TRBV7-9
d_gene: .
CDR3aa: CAGLAGELFF
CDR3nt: TGTGCCGGACTCGCCGGGGAGCTGTTTTTT

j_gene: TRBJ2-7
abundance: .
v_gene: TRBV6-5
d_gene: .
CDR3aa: CASSGHPYEQYF
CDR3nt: TGTGCCAGCAGTGGACACCCTTACGAGCAGTACTTC

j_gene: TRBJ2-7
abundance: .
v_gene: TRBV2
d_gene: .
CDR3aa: CASRDRIAAGEQYF
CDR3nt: TGTGCCAGCAGGGACAGAATCGCGGCGGGCGAGCAGTACTTC

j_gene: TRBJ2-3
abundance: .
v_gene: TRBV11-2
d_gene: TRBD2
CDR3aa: CASSPLAGGKDTQYF
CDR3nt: TGTGCCAGCAGCCCATTAGCGGGAGGGAAAGATACGCAGTATTTT

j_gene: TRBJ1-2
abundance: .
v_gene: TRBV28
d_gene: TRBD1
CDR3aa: CASSRGQADYGYTF
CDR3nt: TGTGCCAGCAGCCGAGGACAGGCGGACTATGGCTACACCTTC

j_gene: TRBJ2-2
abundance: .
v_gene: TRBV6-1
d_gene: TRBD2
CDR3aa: CASRLAGDTGELFF
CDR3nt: TGTGCCAGCAGACTAGCGGGAGACACCGGGGAGCTGTTTTTT

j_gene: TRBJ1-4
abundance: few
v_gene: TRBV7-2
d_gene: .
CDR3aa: CASSLQSSGREKLFF
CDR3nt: TGTGCCAGCAGCTTACAGAGCTCCGGGAGGGAAAAACTGTTTTTT

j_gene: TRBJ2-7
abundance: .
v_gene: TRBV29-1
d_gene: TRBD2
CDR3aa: CSVRLAGGSYEQYF
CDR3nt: TGCAGCGTTCGTCTAGCGGGAGGTTCCTACGAGCAGTACTTC

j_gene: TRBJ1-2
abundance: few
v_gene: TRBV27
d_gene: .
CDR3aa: CASSSGPYGYTF
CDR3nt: TGTGCCAGCAGTTCGGGACCGTATGGCTACACCTTC

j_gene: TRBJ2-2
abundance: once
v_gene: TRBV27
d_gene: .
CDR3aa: CASSFSVKTGELFF
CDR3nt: TGTGCCAGCAGTTTCTCAGTAAAGACCGGGGAGCTGTTTTTT

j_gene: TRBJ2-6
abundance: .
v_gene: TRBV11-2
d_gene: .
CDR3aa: CASRFSGANVLTF
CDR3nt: TGTGCCAGCAGGTTCTCTGGGGCCAACGTCCTGACTTTC

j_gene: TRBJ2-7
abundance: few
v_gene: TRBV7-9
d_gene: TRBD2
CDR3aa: CASSERGGRGEQYF
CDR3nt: TGTGCCAGCAGCGAAAGGGGAGGGCGCGGCGAGCAGTACTTC

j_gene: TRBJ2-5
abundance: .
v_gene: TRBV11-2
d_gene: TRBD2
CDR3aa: CASSLEGGSRETQYF
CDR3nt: TGTGCCAGCAGCTTAGAGGGCGGGAGTCGAGAGACCCAGTACTTC

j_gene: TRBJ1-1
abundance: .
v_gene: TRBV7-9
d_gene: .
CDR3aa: CASSLTPGQNTEAFF
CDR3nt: TGTGCCAGCAGCTTGACCCCGGGACAGAACACTGAAGCTTTCTTT

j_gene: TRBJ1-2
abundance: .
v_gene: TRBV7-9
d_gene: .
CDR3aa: CASSSLRGDYGYTF
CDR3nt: TGTGCCAGCAGCTCCCTCCGTGGGGACTATGGCTACACCTTC

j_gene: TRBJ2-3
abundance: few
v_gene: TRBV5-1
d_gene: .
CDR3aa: CASSGPFRGTQYF
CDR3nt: TGCGCCAGCAGTGGACCGTTCCGGGGTACGCAGTATTTT